The 24 T cell receptor beta chains below come from one sample, sequenced in a study of blood T cells in healthy people across ages. Sample-barcoded 5' priming and a J-beta primer mix drove a second PCR of roughly 6 to 12 cycles. TCRdb itself ran the 5' RACE reads through MiXCR, one entry per CDR3 protein. The sample comprises about 1.1 million distinct CDR3 sequences, 35% to 45% of which are singletons, and about an eighth rests with the top ten. The sample consisted of blood. The receptors shown here come from a man between 18 and 29 years old in good health.

In the case of this clonotype: An end of the junction does not agree with germline; a read error may underlie this. The V call is TRBV5-1, the J call TRBJ2-7; 13 bases line up with TRBD2. The assigned J gene may be wrong: the sequence end matches TRBJ2-5 better. The CDR3 runs 18 residues. The germline V gene encodes CDR1 SGHRS and CDR2 YFSETQ. The CDR3 DNA reads TGCGCCAGCAGCCGTGCGACTAGCGGGGGGACCATCCAAGCGACCCAGTACTTC. Protein: CASSRATSGGTIQATQYF.

The V call is TRBV7-9, the J call TRBJ1-4, with 7 bases aligning to TRBD1. In germline, CDR1 is SEHNR, CDR2 FQNEAQ (reference sequence). J lost 8 bases, V lost 1 base, and 7 bases had no gene match. The CDR3 is made up of 15 amino acids. The CDR3 DNA is TGTGCCAGCAGCTTAGATTTTGGGACAGAAGAAAAACTGTTTTTT. Translated: CASSLDFGTEEKLFF.

This clonotype was seen only a few times. The chain combines TRBV20-1 with TRBJ2-3; TRBD2 matches 9 bases. The V segment lost 0 bases and the J segment 1 base; nucleotides outside the gene matches: 8. Germline assignment: CDR1 DFQATT and CDR2 SNEGSKA (reference sequence). The CDR3 is 17 residues long. The CDR3 region has the DNA TGCAGTGCTAGAGATGGAATGGGCGGGGGGGGCACAGATACGCAGTATTTT. This gives the protein CSARDGMGGGGTDTQYF.

This clonotype appeared a few times. CDR3 DNA sequence: TGTGCCAGCAGCTTAGTTATCCGGACAGGTCCTAACTATGGCTACACCTTC. This codes for CASSLVIRTGPNYGYTF. The V call is TRBV7-9, the J call TRBJ1-2, with 7 bases lining up with TRBD1. This CDR3 comprises 17 residues. The ends lost 1 base at V and 0 bases at J; junction bases unmatched: 8. Per the germline V gene, CDR1 is SEHNR and CDR2 is FQNEAQ (reference sequence). Combining the CDR3 with reference TRBV7-9 and TRBJ1-2 gives the whole variable domain DTGVSQNPRHKITKRGQNVTFRCDPISEHNRLYWYRQTLGQGPEFLTYFQNEAQLEKSRLLSDRFSAERPKGSFSTLEIQRTEQGDSAMYLCASSLVIRTGPNYGYTFGSGTRLTVV.

The chain recombines TRBV12-3 or TRBV12-4 with TRBJ2-3; 7 positions agree with TRBD2. V dropped 8 bases and J dropped 0; count of bases not matched to a gene: 11. The CDR3 consists of 16 residues. This CDR3 reads CASGLTSRVSTDTQYF. In nucleotides, the CDR3 is TGTGCCAGCGGCTTGACTAGCCGAGTTAGCACAGATACGCAGTATTTT.

The V gene is TRBV14, the J gene TRBJ2-5; D may match TRBD1 or TRBD2 (6 bases each). The closer fit of TRBJ2-7 to the DNA end suggests the J call may be wrong. The germline V gene has CDR1 SGHDN and CDR2 FVKESK. This CDR3 comprises 14 residues. This CDR3 is CASSQRGAPYEQYF. CDR3 DNA: TGTGCCAGCAGCCAAAGGGGGGCTCCCTACGAGCAGTACTTC.

The sample holds a few counts of this clonotype. The V call is TRBV28, the J call TRBJ1-2, with D possibly TRBD1 on 6 matching bases. From germline, CDR1 is MDHEN and CDR2 SYDVKM. The CDR3 runs 15 residues. The V gene lost 4 bases and the J gene lost 2 bases, with 14 bases spanning the gap. The CDR3 sequence: CASSSGGGNNYGYTF. In DNA, the CDR3 is TGTGCCAGCAGTTCCGGGGGCGGAAACAACTATGGCTACACCTTC.

This clonotype was recorded only once. CDR3 DNA sequence: TGCAGTGCTAGCGGTGGGGAAAGTTGGTACACCGGGGAGCTGTTTTTT. The encoded protein is CSASGGESWYTGELFF. The rearrangement joins TRBV20-1 to TRBJ2-2, with no clear D. CDR3 length: 16 residues. Germline CDR1 is DFQATT and CDR2 is SNEGSKA (reference sequence). V was trimmed by 3 bases and J by 3 bases, leaving 17 bases between them.

This clonotype showed up just a few times. V and J are TRBV27 and TRBJ2-5; D ambiguous. Germline CDR1 and CDR2: MNHEY and SMNVEV (reference sequence). The CDR3 has 14 amino acids. Trimming took off 0 bases at V and 1 base at J, with 6 bases between the two ends. CDR3 nucleotide sequence: TGTGCCAGCAGTTTATCCAACAGCCAAGAGACCCAGTACTTC. It yields the protein CASSLSNSQETQYF.

This clonotype came up once. V gene TRBV4-3 combines with J gene TRBJ1-6; D call uncertain. This CDR3 comprises 16 residues. Germline lookup yields CDR1 LGHNA and CDR2 YSLEER. V lost 2 bases, J lost 7 bases, and 15 bases lay in between. CDR3 sequence: CASSQYLTGLNSPLHF. The CDR3 DNA reads as TGCGCCAGCAGCCAATACCTTACGGGGTTGAATTCACCCCTCCACTTT.

The chain is built from TRBV11-1 and TRBJ2-7; 9 bases line up with TRBD2. This CDR3 region has 17 residues. V lost 3 bases and J lost 1; bases outside the gene matches: 10. Germline V gene data show CDR1 as SGHAT and CDR2 as FQDESV (reference sequence). The CDR3 region has the DNA TGTGCCAGCAGCTTGTTTGCGGAAGCGGGGGGATCCTACGAGCAGTACTTC. Protein product: CASSLFAEAGGSYEQYF.

The CDR3, as DNA: TGTGCCAGCAGCCCAGATAAGACTTTGAACACTGAAGCTTTCTTT. Translated, it gives CASSPDKTLNTEAFF. This chain uses TRBV7-9 with TRBJ1-1; no clear D gene. CDR1 SEHNR and CDR2 FQNEAQ come from the germline V gene (reference sequence). Trimming removed 5 bases at V and 0 bases at J, with 13 bases between. The CDR3 runs to 15 residues.

There are many counts of this clonotype. The rearrangement uses TRBV7-9 and TRBJ1-6, with D possibly TRBD1 on 6 matching bases. Germline V gene lookup returns CDR1 SEHNR and CDR2 FQNEAQ (reference sequence). CDR3 length equals 14 residues. The V gene lost 2 bases and the J gene lost 7 bases, with 9 bases spanning the gap. The CDR3 nucleotides read TGTGCCAGCAGCTTAACAGGGCCGAATTCACCCCTCCACTTT. Translated, it gives CASSLTGPNSPLHF.

The chain uses TRBV6-2 or TRBV6-3 and TRBJ2-1; 13 bases are shared with TRBD2. The length of the CDR3 is 13 residues. Germline V lookup: CDR1 MNHEY, CDR2 SVGEGT. The V gene end was trimmed by 5 bases and the J gene end by 10 bases; junction bases not matched to a gene: 2. CDR3 sequence reads: CASSQTSGGEQFF. CDR3 DNA sequence: TGTGCCAGCAGTCAGACTAGCGGGGGGGAGCAGTTCTTC.

The chain employs TRBV7-3 and TRBJ2-3, with TRBD2 matching 13 bases. The CDR3 is 20 residues long. V was clipped by 5 bases and J by 0 bases; unmatched bases: 14. The germline V gene encodes CDR1 SGHTA and CDR2 FQGTGA. The CDR3 DNA reads TGTGCCAGCAGCACCGGACTAGCGGGGGTCTTCCTGGCTAGCACAGATACGCAGTATTTT. Translating gives CASSTGLAGVFLASTDTQYF.

This sequence joins TRBV20-1 and TRBJ1-1, with unresolved D. Germline loops: CDR1 DFQATT, CDR2 SNEGSKA (reference sequence). The CDR3 spans 11 residues. The V gene lost 2 bases and the J gene lost 6 bases, with 7 bases spanning the gap. CDR3 nucleotides: TGCAGTGCTAGATCACCCGCTGAAGCTTTCTTT. Translation: CSARSPAEAFF.

The genes are TRBV4-3 and TRBJ2-6; D is ambiguous. Trimming took off 0 bases at V and 0 bases at J, with 6 bases between the two ends. Germline V gives CDR1 LGHNA, CDR2 YSLEER. The CDR3 extends over 16 amino acids. The CDR3 is CASSQDSSSGANVLTF. The CDR3 DNA is TGCGCCAGCAGCCAAGATTCGAGCTCTGGGGCCAACGTCCTGACTTTC.

V and J are TRBV5-1 and TRBJ1-1; 8 bases align to TRBD1. The ends lost 2 bases at V and 4 bases at J; junction bases unmatched: 4. Germline V lookup: CDR1 SGHRS, CDR2 YFSETQ. The CDR3 totals 14 residues. The CDR3 region is CASSFRGPGTEAFF. CDR3 bases: TGCGCCAGCAGCTTCAGGGGGCCGGGCACTGAAGCTTTCTTT.

Ten or more counts support this clonotype. V usage is TRBV9 and J usage is TRBJ2-5; D is perhaps TRBD1 or TRBD2 (5 bases each). This CDR3 region has 14 residues. Trimming shortened V by 5 bases and J by 1 base, and 12 bases separated the two germline ends. Germline CDR1 reads SGDLS; CDR2 reads YYNGEE. DNA of the CDR3: TGTGCCAGCAGTAAGGGACCTATCCAAGAGACCCAGTACTTC. Translation: CASSKGPIQETQYF.

The gene calls are TRBV9 and TRBJ1-2; tentatively, D is TRBD1 (6 bases). The CDR3 consists of 19 residues. Germline values: CDR1 SGDLS, CDR2 YYNGEE. The V end was cut by 0 bases, the J end by 2 bases, with 23 bases between. CDR3 protein: CASSVESFPRGRGNYGYTF. The CDR3 coding sequence is TGTGCCAGCAGCGTAGAGAGTTTTCCGCGGGGGCGCGGGAACTATGGCTACACCTTC. Full variable domain (outside the CDR3, taken from reference TRBV9 and TRBJ1-2): DSGVTQTPKHLITATGQRVTLRCSPRSGDLSVYWYQQSLDQGLQFLIQYYNGEERAKGNILERFSAQQFPDLHSELNLSSLELGDSALYFCASSVESFPRGRGNYGYTFGSGTRLTVV.

This clonotype was seen a handful of times. The chain links TRBV7-9 to TRBJ2-5; D could derive from TRBD1 or TRBD2 (5 bases each). This CDR3 is built from 16 residues. The germline V gene has CDR1 SEHNR and CDR2 FQNEAQ (reference sequence). V was pared by 5 bases and J by 1 base, with 17 bases between. DNA of the CDR3: TGTGCCAGCAGCCCAGCCCGAGGGGAACTCCAAGAGACCCAGTACTTC. It specifies CASSPARGELQETQYF.

This clonotype came up a few times. The chain carries TRBV12-3 or TRBV12-4 and TRBJ1-5; 8 nucleotides match TRBD1. With 3 bases clipped from V and 2 bases from J, the junction kept 12 bases outside the gene matches. This CDR3 spans 18 amino acids. CDR3 bases: TGTGCCAGCAGTTTTACCAGGGGGCGGCTGTCCGGCAATCAGCCCCAGCATTTT. It translates to CASSFTRGRLSGNQPQHF.

This chain uses TRBV15 with TRBJ2-7; D possibly corresponds to TRBD1 (6 bases). Germline V gene lookup returns CDR1 LNHNV and CDR2 YYDKDF (reference sequence). V was clipped by 8 bases and J by 0 bases, with 8 bases between them. The CDR3 contains 12 residues. The CDR3 DNA follows: TGTGCCACCGGGGACAACTCCTACGAGCAGTACTTC. This encodes CATGDNSYEQYF.

This clonotype was seen a handful of times. The CDR3 protein is CASSDRASTYEQYF. The CDR3 nucleotides read TGTGCCAGCAGCGACAGGGCTTCTACCTACGAGCAGTACTTC. The V gene is TRBV5-4, the J gene TRBJ2-7, with TRBD1 matching over 7 bases. V was pared by 4 bases and J by 2 bases, with 6 bases of the junction left unmatched. This CDR3 has 14 amino acids. The germline V gene has CDR1 SGHNT and CDR2 YYREEE (reference sequence).